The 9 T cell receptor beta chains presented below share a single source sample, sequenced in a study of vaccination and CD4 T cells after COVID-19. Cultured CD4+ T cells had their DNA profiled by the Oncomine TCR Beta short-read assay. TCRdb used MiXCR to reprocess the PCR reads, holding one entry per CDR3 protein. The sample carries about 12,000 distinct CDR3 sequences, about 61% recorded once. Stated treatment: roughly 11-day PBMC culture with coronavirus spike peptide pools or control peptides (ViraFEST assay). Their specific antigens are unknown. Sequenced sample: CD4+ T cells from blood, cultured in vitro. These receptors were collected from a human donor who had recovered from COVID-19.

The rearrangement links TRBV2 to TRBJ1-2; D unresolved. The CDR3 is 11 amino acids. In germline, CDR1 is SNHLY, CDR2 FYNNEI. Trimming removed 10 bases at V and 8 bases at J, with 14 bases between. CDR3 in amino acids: CATSRIEGYTF. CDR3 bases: TGTGCCACATCGAGGATCGAAGGCTACACCTTC.

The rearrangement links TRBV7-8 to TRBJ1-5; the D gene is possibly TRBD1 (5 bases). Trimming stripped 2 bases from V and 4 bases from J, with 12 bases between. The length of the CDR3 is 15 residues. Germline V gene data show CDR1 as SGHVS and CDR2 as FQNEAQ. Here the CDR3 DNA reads TGTGCCAGCAGCTTAAGAGACAGCGATAATCAGCCCCAGCATTTT. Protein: CASSLRDSDNQPQHF.

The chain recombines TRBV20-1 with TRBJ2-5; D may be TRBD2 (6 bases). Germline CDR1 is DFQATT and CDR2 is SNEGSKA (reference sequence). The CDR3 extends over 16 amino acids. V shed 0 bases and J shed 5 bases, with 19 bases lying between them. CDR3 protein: CSARDPATSRVETQYF. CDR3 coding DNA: TGCAGTGCTAGAGATCCCGCTACTAGCCGCGTCGAGACCCAGTACTTC.

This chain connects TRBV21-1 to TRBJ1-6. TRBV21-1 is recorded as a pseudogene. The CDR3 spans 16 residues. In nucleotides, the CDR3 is TGTGCCAGCAGCCCCCAGGCGAGCTCCTATAATTCACCCCTCCACTTT. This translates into CASSPQASSYNSPLHF.

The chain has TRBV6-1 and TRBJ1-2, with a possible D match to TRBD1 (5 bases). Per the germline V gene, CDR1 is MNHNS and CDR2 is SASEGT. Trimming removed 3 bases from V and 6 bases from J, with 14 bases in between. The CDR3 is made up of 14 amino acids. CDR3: CASSEAPGGNGYTF. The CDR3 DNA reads TGTGCCAGCAGTGAGGCCCCCGGGGGGAATGGCTACACCTTC.

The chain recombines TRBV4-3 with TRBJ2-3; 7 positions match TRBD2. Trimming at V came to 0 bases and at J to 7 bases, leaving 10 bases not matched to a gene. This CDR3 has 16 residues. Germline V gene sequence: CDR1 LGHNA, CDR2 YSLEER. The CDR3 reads CASSQEEAGVGNTQYF. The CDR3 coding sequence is TGCGCCAGCAGCCAAGAAGAGGCGGGAGTCGGAAATACGCAGTATTTT.

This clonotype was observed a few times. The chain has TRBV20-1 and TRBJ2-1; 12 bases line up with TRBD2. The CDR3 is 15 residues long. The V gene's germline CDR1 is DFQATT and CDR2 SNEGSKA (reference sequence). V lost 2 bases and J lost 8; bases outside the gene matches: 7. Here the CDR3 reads CSARLAGGPRDEQFF. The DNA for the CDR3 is TGCAGTGCTAGACTAGCGGGAGGGCCGCGGGATGAGCAGTTCTTC.

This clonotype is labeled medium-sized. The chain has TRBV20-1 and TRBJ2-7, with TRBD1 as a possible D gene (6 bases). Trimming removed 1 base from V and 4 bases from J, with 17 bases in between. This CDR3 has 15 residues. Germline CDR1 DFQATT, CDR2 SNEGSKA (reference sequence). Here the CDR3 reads CSARVGTSGGYEQYF. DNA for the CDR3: TGCAGTGCTAGAGTCGGGACATCTGGGGGTTACGAGCAGTACTTC.

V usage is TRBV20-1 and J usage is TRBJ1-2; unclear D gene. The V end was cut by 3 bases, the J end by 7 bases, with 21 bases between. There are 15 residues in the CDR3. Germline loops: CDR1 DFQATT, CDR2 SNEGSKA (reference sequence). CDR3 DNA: TGCAGTGCTAGGCCCTCCGGGGAGGCCTCTATTGGCTACACCTTC. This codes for CSARPSGEASIGYTF.